The TCR beta chain described here comes from a study of cytomegalovirus exposure and HLA in healthy donors. Looking at the study overall: Out of about 410 genotyped donors, roughly 80% belonged to the Caucasian-associated ancestry cluster. General study results and limits: An apparent linkage of common viral pathogens to several of the most significant clusters emerged in a later analysis. Most TCR sequences showed up rarely, but some public TCRs showed up in many donors.

The PCR was carried out with 60 Vbeta primers and 13 Jbeta primers. Profiling relied on immunoSEQ multiplex PCR, and the TCRdb table lists in-frame clones only, not all of them. The sample gives under 200,000 clones, roughly 13% of which show up once; approximately 8.3% is in the top ten. The ends were cut back, 0 bases at V and 4 bases at J, with 15 bases in the middle. The germline V gene encodes CDR1 LNHNV and CDR2 YYDKDF (reference sequence). This CDR3 is built from 16 residues. To note about this clone: Its cognate antigen is unknown.

Sequencing input: PBMCs. This receptor was obtained from a man aged 50-60 years in good health and CMV-seropositive. The rearrangement joins TRBV15 to TRBJ1-2; D is ambiguous. The DNA for the CDR3 is TGTGCCACCAGCAGAGATGTAGCCTACCCTTCCTATGGCTACACCTTC. This translates into CATSRDVAYPSYGYTF.